One and the same sample provided the 14 T cell receptor beta chains below, sequenced in a study of blood T cells in healthy people across ages (dated by TCRdb to the mid-2010s). Libraries came from 5' RACE. Sequenced on an Illumina HiSeq 2500. The second PCR ran for roughly 7 to 11 cycles and used a J-beta primer mix along with a sample-barcoded 5' primer. The raw public reads went through TCRdb reprocessing: fastp at Q25, MiXCR clone calling, in-frame beta chains kept. Every distinct CDR3 protein forms one entry, paired with its most common genes and DNA. For this sample the table gives some 1.1 million distinct CDR3 sequences, of which less than 45% were detected only once. Clones ranked in the top ten supply around 14% of the sample. Material: blood. The receptors derive from a man between 18 and 29 years old in good health.

This chain connects TRBV20-1 to TRBJ2-1; TRBD2 matches 13 bases. This CDR3 region has 17 residues. Germline loops: CDR1 DFQATT, CDR2 SNEGSKA (reference sequence). Trimming at V came to 6 bases and at J to 0 bases, leaving 8 bases not matched to a gene. DNA for the CDR3: TGCAGTGCGCCGACTAGCGGGGGGTCCAGCTCCTACAATGAGCAGTTCTTC. Translating it yields CSAPTSGGSSSYNEQFF.

There are a few counts of this clonotype. The genes are TRBV20-1 and TRBJ2-1; the D gene is possibly TRBD1 (6 bases). The CDR3 consists of 15 residues. Trimming stripped 5 bases from V and 2 bases from J, with 16 bases between. CDR1 DFQATT and CDR2 SNEGSKA come from the germline V gene (reference sequence). The CDR3 nucleotides are TGCAGTGCTCAAGAGACAGGCGTTACCTACAATGAGCAGTTCTTC. This sequence encodes CSAQETGVTYNEQFF.

This chain joins TRBV20-1 and TRBJ1-1, with D possibly TRBD1 on 5 matching bases. CDR3 length: 14 amino acids. Per the germline V gene, CDR1 is DFQATT and CDR2 is SNEGSKA (reference sequence). Deletions cut 6 bases from V and 1 base from J, with 15 bases between. The CDR3 region is CSARLKGSNTEAFF. In nucleotides, the CDR3 is TGCAGTGCAAGGTTAAAGGGGTCGAACACTGAAGCTTTCTTT.

CDR3 nucleotides: TGCGCCAGCAGCCAATCTACAGGGAGCTCTGGAAACACCATATATTTT. Protein sequence: CASSQSTGSSGNTIYF. This chain uses TRBV4-3 with TRBJ1-3; TRBD1 might be the D (6 bases). Germline lookup yields CDR1 LGHNA and CDR2 YSLEER. The ends were cut back, 2 bases at V and 0 bases at J, with 11 bases in the middle. The CDR3 runs to 16 residues.

The CDR3 DNA reads as TGTGCCAGCAGCGCTAGAGGGGCTAGCGGGGGGGACACAGATACGCAGTATTTT. Encoded protein: CASSARGASGGDTDTQYF. The J gene is TRBJ2-3, the V gene TRBV9; 12 bases map to TRBD2. Germline CDR1 SGDLS, CDR2 YYNGEE. V gave up 3 bases and J gave up 2 bases; unmatched junction bases: 10. CDR3 length: 18 amino acids.

This clonotype was detected only a few times. The chain employs TRBV5-1 and TRBJ2-1; 11 bases fit TRBD2. The germline V gene encodes CDR1 SGHRS and CDR2 YFSETQ. The J segment lost 1 base and the V segment lost 0 bases, leaving 12 bases of the junction unmatched. The CDR3 has 20 residues. The CDR3 nucleotides are TGCGCCAGCAGCTTGGGGCTAGCGGGGGGCCGCCTACCTTCCTACAATGAGCAGTTCTTC. Encoded protein: CASSLGLAGGRLPSYNEQFF.

The rearrangement uses TRBV9 and TRBJ2-3, with a weak D call TRBD1 (6 bases). With 4 bases removed from V and 6 bases from J, the gap between germline ends came to 9 bases. Per germline, CDR1 SGDLS and CDR2 YYNGEE. CDR3 length: 12 residues. Here the CDR3 DNA reads TGTGCCAGCAGCTTCGACAGGGATACGCAGTATTTT. Its translation is CASSFDRDTQYF.

Details on this clonotype: One end of the junction fails to match germline, which may point to a read error. V is TRBV4-1 and J is TRBJ1-1, with D tentatively TRBD1 (5 bases). Germline V gives CDR1 MGHRA, CDR2 YSYEKL. This CDR3 region has 14 residues. The CDR3 DNA follows: TGCGCCCGCAGCCCAAGGGGCCCGAACACTGAAGCTTTCTTT. It encodes CARSPRGPNTEAFF.

V is TRBV7-9 and J is TRBJ2-1; TRBD2 agrees at 9 bases. Germline V gives CDR1 SEHNR, CDR2 FQNEAQ (reference sequence). V trimming: 4 bases; J trimming: 6 bases; junction bases outside the gene matches: 13. This CDR3 comprises 17 residues. The CDR3 DNA follows: TGTGCCAGCAGCTCGCCCCAGGGACTAGCCGGGATCAATGAGCAGTTCTTC. Its protein product is CASSSPQGLAGINEQFF.

The chain employs TRBV10-3 and TRBJ1-2; D not resolved. CDR3 length equals 14 residues. V was cut by 2 bases and J by 10 bases, with 17 bases left in between. Germline values: CDR1 ENHRY, CDR2 SYGVKD. CDR3 in DNA: TGTGCCATCAGTGAGAGAGAATCCCCGCCCGACTACACCTTC. Translating gives CAISERESPPDYTF.

This clonotype has more than one count but fewer than ten. The rearrangement links TRBV27 to TRBJ1-2, with 7 bases aligning to TRBD1. Germline values: CDR1 MNHEY, CDR2 SMNVEV (reference sequence). V was clipped by 7 bases and J by 3 bases; unmatched bases: 8. This CDR3 contains 14 residues. The CDR3 loop reads CASTPAGGYYGYTF. The CDR3 DNA sequence: TGTGCCAGCACCCCGGCAGGGGGATACTATGGCTACACCTTC.

This clonotype showed up just a few times. V usage is TRBV4-2 and J usage is TRBJ2-3, with TRBD2 matching 7 bases. V dropped 0 bases and J dropped 8; count of bases not matched to a gene: 14. Germline CDR1 LGHNA, CDR2 YNFKEQ. The CDR3 is 17 residues long. CDR3 in DNA: TGTGCCAGCAGCCAAGACTTCGGCGGGGGACCCCCGCGTACGCAGTATTTT. Translating it yields CASSQDFGGGPPRTQYF.

The chain couples TRBV4-3 to TRBJ1-4, with D possibly being TRBD1 (6 bases). V lost 2 bases to trimming and J lost 8 bases, with 24 bases between them. Germline lookup yields CDR1 LGHNA and CDR2 YSLEER. The CDR3 extends over 18 amino acids. CDR3 nucleotides: TGCGCCAGCAGCCAAAACCCCCTCCCGGGGGGCCGTGGGGAAAAACTGTTTTTT. Amino acids: CASSQNPLPGGRGEKLFF.

The J gene is TRBJ2-3, the V gene TRBV6-6; D is ambiguous. V gave up 5 bases and J gave up 11 bases, with 14 bases separating them. Germline V gives CDR1 MNHNY, CDR2 SVGAGI (reference sequence). The CDR3 has 12 residues. CDR3 sequence reads: CASSDPSAKQYF. In DNA form, the CDR3 reads TGTGCCAGCAGTGACCCCTCTGCTAAGCAGTATTTT.